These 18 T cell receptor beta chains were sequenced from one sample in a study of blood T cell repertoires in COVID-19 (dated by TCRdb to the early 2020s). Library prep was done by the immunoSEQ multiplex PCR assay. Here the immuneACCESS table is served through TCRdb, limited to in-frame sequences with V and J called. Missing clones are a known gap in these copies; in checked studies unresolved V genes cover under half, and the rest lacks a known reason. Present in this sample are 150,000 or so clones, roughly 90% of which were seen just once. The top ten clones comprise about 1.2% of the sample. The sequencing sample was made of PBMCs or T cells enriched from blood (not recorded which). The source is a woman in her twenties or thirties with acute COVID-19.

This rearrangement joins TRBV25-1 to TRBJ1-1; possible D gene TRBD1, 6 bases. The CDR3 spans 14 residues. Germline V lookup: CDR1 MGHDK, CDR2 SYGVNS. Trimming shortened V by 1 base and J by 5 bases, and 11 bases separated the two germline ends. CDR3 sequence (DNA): TGTGCCAGCAGTGAATCTGGGGGCGGGACTGAAGCTTTCTTT. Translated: CASSESGGGTEAFF. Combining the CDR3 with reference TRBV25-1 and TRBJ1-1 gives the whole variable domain EADIYQTPRYLVIGTGKKITLECSQTMGHDKMYWYQQDPGMELHLIHYSYGVNSTEKGDLSSESTVSRIRTEHFPLTLESARPSHTSQYLCASSESGGGTEAFFGQGTRLTVV.

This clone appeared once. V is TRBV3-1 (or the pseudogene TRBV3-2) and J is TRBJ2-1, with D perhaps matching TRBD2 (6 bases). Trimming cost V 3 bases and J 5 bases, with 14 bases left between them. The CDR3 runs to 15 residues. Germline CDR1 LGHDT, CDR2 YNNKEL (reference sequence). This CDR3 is CASSQLAGPHNEQFF. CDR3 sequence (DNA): TGTGCCAGCAGCCAGCTTGCGGGGCCCCACAATGAGCAGTTCTTC.

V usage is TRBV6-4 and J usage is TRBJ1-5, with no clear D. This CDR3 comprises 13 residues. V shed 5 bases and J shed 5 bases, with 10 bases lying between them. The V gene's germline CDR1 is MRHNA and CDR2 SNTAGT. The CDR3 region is CASSLEEDQPQHF. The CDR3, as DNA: TGTGCCAGCAGTCTCGAGGAGGATCAGCCCCAGCATTTT.

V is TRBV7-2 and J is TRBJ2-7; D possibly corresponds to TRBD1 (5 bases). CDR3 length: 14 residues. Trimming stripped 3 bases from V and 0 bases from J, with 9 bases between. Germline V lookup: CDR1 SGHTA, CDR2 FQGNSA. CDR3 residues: CASSFRAGSYEQYF. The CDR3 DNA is TGTGCCAGCAGCTTCAGGGCTGGCTCCTACGAGCAGTACTTC.

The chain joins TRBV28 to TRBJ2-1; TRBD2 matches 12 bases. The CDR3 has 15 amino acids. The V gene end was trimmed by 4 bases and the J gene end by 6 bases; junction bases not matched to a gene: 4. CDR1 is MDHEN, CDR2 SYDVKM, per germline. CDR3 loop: CASSSSGRAGNEQFF. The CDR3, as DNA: TGTGCCAGCAGTTCTAGCGGGAGGGCCGGCAATGAGCAGTTCTTC.

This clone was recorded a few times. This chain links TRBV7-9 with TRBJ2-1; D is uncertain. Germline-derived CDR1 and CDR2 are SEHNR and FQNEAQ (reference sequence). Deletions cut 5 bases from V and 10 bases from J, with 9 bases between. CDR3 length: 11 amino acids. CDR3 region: CASSRAAEQFF. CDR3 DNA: TGTGCCAGCAGCAGGGCAGCCGAGCAGTTCTTC.

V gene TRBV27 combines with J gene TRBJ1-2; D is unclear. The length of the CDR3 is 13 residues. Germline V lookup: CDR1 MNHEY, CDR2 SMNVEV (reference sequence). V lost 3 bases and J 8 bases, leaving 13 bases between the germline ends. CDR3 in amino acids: CASSFGLSGGYTF. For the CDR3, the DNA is TGTGCCAGCAGTTTCGGTCTCAGCGGGGGCTACACCTTC.

This CDR3 is CASSYAQGPPFVEAFF. As DNA, the CDR3 is TGTGCCAGCAGTTACGCGCAGGGGCCGCCCTTTGTTGAAGCTTTCTTT. The chain links TRBV6-6 to TRBJ1-1, with D possibly being TRBD1 (6 bases). Germline CDR1 and CDR2: MNHNY and SVGAGI (reference sequence). Trimming left V 2 bases short and J 7 bases short, with 20 bases between. The CDR3 covers 16 residues.

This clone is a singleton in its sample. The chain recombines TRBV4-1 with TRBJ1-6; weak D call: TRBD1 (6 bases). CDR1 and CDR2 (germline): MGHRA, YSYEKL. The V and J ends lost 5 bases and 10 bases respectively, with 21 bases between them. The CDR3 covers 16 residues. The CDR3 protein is CASSDRGARVKSPLHF. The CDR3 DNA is TGCGCCAGCAGCGACCGGGGGGCCAGGGTTAAATCACCCCTCCACTTT.

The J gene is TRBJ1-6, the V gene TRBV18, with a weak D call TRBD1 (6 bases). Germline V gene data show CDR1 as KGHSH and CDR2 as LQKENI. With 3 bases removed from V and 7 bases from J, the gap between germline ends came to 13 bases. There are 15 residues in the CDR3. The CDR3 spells CASSPAGQGNSPLHF. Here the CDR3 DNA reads TGTGCCAGCTCACCGGCCGGGCAGGGGAATTCACCCCTCCACTTT.

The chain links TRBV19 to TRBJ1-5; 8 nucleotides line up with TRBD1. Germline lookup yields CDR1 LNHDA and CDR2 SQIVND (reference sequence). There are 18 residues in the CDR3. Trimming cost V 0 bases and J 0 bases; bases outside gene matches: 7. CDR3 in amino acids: CASSIETGDPYSNQPQHF. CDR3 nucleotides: TGTGCCAGTAGTATAGAGACAGGGGACCCTTATAGCAATCAGCCCCAGCATTTT.

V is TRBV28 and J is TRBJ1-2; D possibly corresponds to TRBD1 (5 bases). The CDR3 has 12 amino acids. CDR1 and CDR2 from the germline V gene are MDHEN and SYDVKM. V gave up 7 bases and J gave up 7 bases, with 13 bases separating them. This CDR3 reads CASMGVRGGYTF. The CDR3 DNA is TGTGCCAGCATGGGGGTGCGGGGTGGCTACACCTTC.

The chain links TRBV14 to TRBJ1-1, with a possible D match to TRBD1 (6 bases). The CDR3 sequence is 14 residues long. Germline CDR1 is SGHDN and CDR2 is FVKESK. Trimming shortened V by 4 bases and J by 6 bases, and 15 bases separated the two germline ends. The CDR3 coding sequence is TGTGCCAGCAGCCCCCAGGGGTTTGGGTCTGAAGCTTTCTTT. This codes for CASSPQGFGSEAFF.

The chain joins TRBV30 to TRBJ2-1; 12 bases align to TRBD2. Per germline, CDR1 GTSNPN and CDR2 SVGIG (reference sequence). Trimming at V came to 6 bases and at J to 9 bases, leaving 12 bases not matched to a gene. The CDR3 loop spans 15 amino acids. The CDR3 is CACTDLTSGSLEQFF. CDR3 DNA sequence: TGTGCCTGCACCGACCTGACTAGCGGGAGTCTTGAGCAGTTCTTC.

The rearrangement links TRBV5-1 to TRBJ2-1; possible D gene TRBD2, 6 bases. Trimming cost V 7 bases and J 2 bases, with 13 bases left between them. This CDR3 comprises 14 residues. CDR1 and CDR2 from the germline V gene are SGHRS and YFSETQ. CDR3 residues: CASAREKTYNEQFF. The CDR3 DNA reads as TGCGCCAGCGCCCGGGAGAAGACCTACAATGAGCAGTTCTTC. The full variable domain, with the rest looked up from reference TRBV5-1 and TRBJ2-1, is KAGVTQTPRYLIKTRGQQVTLSCSPISGHRSVSWYQQTPGQGLQFLFEYFSETQRNKGNFPGRFSGRQFSNSRSEMNVSTLELGDSALYLCASAREKTYNEQFFGPGTRLTVL.

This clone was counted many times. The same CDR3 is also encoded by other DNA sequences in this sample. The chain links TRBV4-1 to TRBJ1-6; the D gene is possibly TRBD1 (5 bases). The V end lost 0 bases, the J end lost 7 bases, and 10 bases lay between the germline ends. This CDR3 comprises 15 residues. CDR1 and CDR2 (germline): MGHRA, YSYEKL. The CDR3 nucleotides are TGCGCCAGCAGCCAAGAGGGGCGGGGGAATTCACCCCTCCACTTT. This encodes CASSQEGRGNSPLHF.

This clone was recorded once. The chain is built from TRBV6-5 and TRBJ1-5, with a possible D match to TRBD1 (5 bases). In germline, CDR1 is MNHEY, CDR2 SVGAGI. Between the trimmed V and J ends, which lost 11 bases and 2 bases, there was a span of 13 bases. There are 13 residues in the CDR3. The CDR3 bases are TGTGCCGGGGGGGAAAGTGGCAATCAGCCCCAGCATTTT. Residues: CAGGESGNQPQHF.

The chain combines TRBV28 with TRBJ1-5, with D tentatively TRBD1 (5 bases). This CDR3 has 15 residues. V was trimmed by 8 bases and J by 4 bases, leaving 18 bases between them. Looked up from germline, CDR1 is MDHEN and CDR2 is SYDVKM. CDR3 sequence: CASQPQGSPNQPQHF. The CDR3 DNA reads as TGTGCCAGCCAACCCCAGGGCAGTCCTAATCAGCCCCAGCATTTT.